This T cell receptor (beta chain) was captured by sequencing in a study of siplizumab effects on memory and regulatory T cells (dated by TCRdb to the late 2010s). Background on the whole study: The study looked at the effect of siplizumab, an anti-CD2 antibody, on alloreactive T-cell subsets in allogeneic mixed lymphocyte reactions made from human PBMCs. Overall results and qualifications from the work: Among mappable alloreactive CD4+ clones, the Treg-derived fraction averaged approximately 72% with siplizumab versus about 27% in control reactions. Sequences below about 10^-5 frequency were poorly captured, so only a minor fraction of alloreactive clones could be mapped to unstimulated subsets. The suppressive function of proliferating Tregs from siplizumab cultures was not functionally confirmed. The cumulative frequency of alloreactive sequences traceable to unstimulated CD4+ memory T cells was significantly reduced by siplizumab. Greater diversity appeared to be present in unstimulated naive T cells than in memory T cells, and a substantial contribution to the alloresponse seemed to be made by naive cells. Roughly 75-97% of proliferating CD4+ or CD8+ clones could not be assigned a naive or memory phenotype.

CDR1 SQVTM and CDR2 ANQGSEA were looked up in the germline V gene. V is pruned by 4 bases and J by 5 bases, leaving 4 bases of the junction without a gene match. Its CDR3 holds 14 amino acids, cysteine through phenylalanine. Of the read, only the CDR3 DNA is kept; its 42 bases are in frame from base 1. The library was built by means of the immunoSEQ multiplex PCR assay. The deep sequencing platform assayed some 90,000 TCR templates per sample. Genomic DNA extracted from sorted T cells was used for TCRbeta CDR3 sequencing. The published analysis was carried out like this. The R programming language was used for clonal analysis of the TCRbeta CDR3 data. Unstimulated samples were compared with post-reaction CFSE-low samples to define alloreactive CD4+ and CD8+ clones. Regulatory or non-regulatory origin of alloreactive CD4+ clones was assigned by matching sequences to the sorted unstimulated Treg and non-Treg repertoires. In TCRdb, the immuneACCESS table is reduced to in-frame sequences with V and J assigned. These tables do not hold every clone; where another copy was compared, an unresolved V gene accounts for under half, and the others remain unexplained. The D gene and trimming were derived from the DNA, and the V and J assignments and clone size from that table. The sample contains about 100,000 clones, 80% to 95% of them found a single time. The leading ten clones occupy 9.5% to 15% of the sample.

This clone was found once. This receptor's antigen is unknown. No much larger clone is present one base from it, and per-base qualities are unavailable. TCRbeta CDR3 sequencing was performed on sorted unstimulated T cells and on proliferating T cells recovered from mixed lymphocyte reactions. Fresh whole blood from roughly 10 HLA-typed healthy donors was used to isolate PBMCs. To map where alloreactive clones came from, unstimulated CD4+ non-regulatory T cells were FACS-sorted. The chain is encoded by TRBV29-1 joined to TRBJ2-2; 10 junctional bases match TRBD1. This sequence was found in a human donor in good health. Sequences were obtained from non-Treg CD4+ T cells sorted from blood. According to the study, the label for this sample's cell subset or site signals: FACS-sorted unstimulated CD4+ non-regulatory T cells. The CDR3 region reads CSVGRQGATGELFF. The DNA sequence follows: TGCAGCGTTGGCAGACAGGGGGCAACCGGGGAGCTGTTTTTT.